The T cell receptor (beta chain) described here comes from a study of blood T cell repertoires in COVID-19. The wider study: Acute and convalescent COVID-19 specimens originated in the United States, Italy and Spain.

V lost 1 base and J lost 8; bases outside the gene matches: 13. In germline, CDR1 is LGHNT, CDR2 FRNRAP. This CDR3 is 17 amino acids long. Original handling: Reference gene primer amplification yielded estimated nucleated cell counts. Assay used: immunoSEQ multiplex PCR; TCRdb lists only in-frame clones, some missing. V, J and clone size reflect that table, while D and trimming were determined from the DNA. Of fewer than 75,000 clones in the sample, about 90% were seen once. The TCR was taken from a man between 45 and 60 years old with active COVID-19. What was sequenced was peripheral blood. This chain joins TRBV12-5 and TRBJ2-1, with TRBD2 matching over 8 bases. Here the CDR3 DNA reads TGTGCTAGTGGTTTGGGGAGTAGCGGGGTGGGCGCGGATGAGCAGTTCTTC. This codes for CASGLGSSGVGADEQFF.